This TCR beta chain comes out of a study of shared clonotypes between healthy human individuals (dated by TCRdb to the early 2020s). Looking at the study overall: A few men and two women, aged 18 to 49 years, made up the cohort. Per donor, three plates each were used for CD4 naive and CD4 memory, two for CD8 naive, and one for CD8 memory. To estimate repertoire size and how much clonotypes are shared between individuals, the study performed deep sequencing of blood TCR repertoires from roughly five healthy adults. To increase sequencing depth and limit assay-specific biases, TCR repertoire library preparation and sequencing were carried out by different laboratories using diverse techniques. Each donor's leukapheresis produced roughly between roughly 0.9 and 8.9 billion PBMCs. What the work shows at the level of the full study, not this receptor alone: When a handful of donors were compared, the shared fraction of clonotypes was about 5.4% for naive CD4, approximately 3.5% for naive CD8, roughly 2.3% for memory CD4, and about 0.36% for memory CD8. Compared with non-shared clonotypes, clonotypes shared by all four sorted-subset donors had higher generation probabilities. Rarefaction of sorted-subset datasets indicated incomplete sequencing despite the large sequencing depth. Because the study included only a small number of donors, the genetic and exposure-history diversity represented was limited. Pairwise subsampling indicated that sequencing depth was expected to affect the degree of clonotype sharing among donors. Sampling was restricted to blood, and TCR repertoires in tissue are likely to differ from TCR repertoires in blood. Naive subsets generally had larger estimated clonotype richness than memory subsets.

Its CDR3 holds 14 amino acids, cysteine through phenylalanine. The read is trimmed to its CDR3 DNA, 42 bases read in frame from base 1. CDR1 is given as SGHTA and CDR2 as FQGTGA, both from the germline V gene. V loses 4 bases, J loses 5 bases, and the germline ends lie 11 bases apart. Using the deep immunoSEQ assay, TCR CDR3 regions were amplified from genomic DNA by multiplex PCR. Extracted genomic DNA from each cell subset was distributed evenly across all wells of several immunoSEQ 96-well plates, and each plate was treated as a replicate. For sorted subsets, around 200 ng genomic DNA, equal to 30,000 to 35,000 T cell genomes, was loaded into each replicate PCR. Purified libraries were measured with a Qubit 3.0 fluorometer, size-checked on a Bioanalyzer 2100, and measured again with the KAPA Library Quantification kit. Each immunoSEQ 96-well plate was sequenced on its own single-read 150-cycle Illumina NextSeq 550 flow cell. The source study handled its data this way. The immunoSEQ output contained only junctional sequences without quality scores, so filtering could not match that applied to full-length reads. To assign V/J genes and CDR3, sequences were annotated using PyIR, a Python wrapper for IgBLAST v1.9, with IMGT germline references. Reads with weak V/J assignments (E-value above 1e-6), missing CDR3, stop codons, out-of-frame junctions, or ambiguous translated residues were removed. V3J clonotypes were defined by identical inferred V gene, J gene, and CDR3 amino acid sequence. The percentage overlap between two repertoires was calculated by dividing the number of shared unique clonotypes by the size of the smaller repertoire. RTK rarefaction, the Chao1 estimator, and Recon v2.1 estimates of unobserved clonotypes were used to assess repertoire richness. OLGA was used to compute generation probabilities for all TCRbeta clonotypes that the gDNA method yielded from a handful of donors. Here the immuneACCESS table is served through TCRdb, limited to in-frame sequences with V and J called. Missing clones are a known gap in these copies; in checked studies unresolved V genes cover under half, and the rest lacks a known reason. V and J calls and clone size come straight from that table; D and trimming were deduced from the DNA. The sample profile shows under 2,500,000 clones; approximately 94% of them were found once. The biggest ten clones account for roughly 0.13% of the sample.

Concerning this clone: The antigen it binds to is not known. Nothing much larger sits one base from this clone, and base qualities are not available.

Healthy HIV-negative adults with no recently reported acute infections or vaccinations were included as donors. Every donor was a Caucasian adult living in Nashville, Tennessee, USA. CD4+ T cells were enriched through magnetic negative selection, after which naive cells were positively selected on CD45RA and the remaining negative fraction served as the memory subset. Blood was obtained by leukapheresis, after which PBMCs were separated by Ficoll-Histopaque density gradient centrifugation and cryopreserved in liquid nitrogen vapor phase. Analytical flow cytometry was used to check the purity and quantity of every magnetically sorted T cell population. Each sorted fraction had its genomic DNA isolated and then quantified by UV absorbance on a Nanodrop 2000c.

The chain joins TRBV7-3 to TRBJ2-2; the D gene is perhaps TRBD1, from 5 matching bases. Sequenced input: naive CD4+ T cells sorted from blood. Sample cell subset or site, as interpreted from the label and publication: CD45RA+ positively selected. The sequence was collected from a man aged 18 to 29 in good health. DNA sequence: TGTGCCAGCAGCTCTGGGTCAGGGACCGGGGAGCTGTTTTTT. The resulting protein is CASSSGSGTGELFF.